The 19 T cell receptor beta chains presented below share a single source sample, sequenced in a study of T cell responses to AZD1222 COVID-19 vaccine. Sequenced by immunoSEQ multiplex PCR; TCRdb stores in-frame clones only, minus some. The sample shows 150,000 to 180,000 clones, 75% to 95% of them seen only once. Sequencing used peripheral blood, obtained on day 0 of AZD1222 vaccination. The receptors were gathered from an adult in good health.

V usage is TRBV3-1 (or the pseudogene TRBV3-2) and J usage is TRBJ2-1, with D tentatively TRBD2 (5 bases). With 1 base removed from V and 5 bases from J, the gap between germline ends came to 15 bases. Germline V gene data show CDR1 as LGHDT and CDR2 as YNNKEL (reference sequence). The CDR3 runs 16 residues. The CDR3 region has the DNA TGTGCCAGCAGCCAAGCCCCTGGACTGATACACAATGAGCAGTTCTTC. Its protein product is CASSQAPGLIHNEQFF.

The J gene is TRBJ2-7, the V gene TRBV4-1; 7 bases fit TRBD2. With 0 bases clipped from V and 2 bases from J, the junction kept 4 bases outside the gene matches. Looked up from germline, CDR1 is MGHRA and CDR2 is YSYEKL. This CDR3 is 15 amino acids long. The CDR3 DNA reads as TGCGCCAGCAGCCAAGAACCCGCGGGAGCCTACGAGCAGTACTTC. As protein: CASSQEPAGAYEQYF.

The chain uses TRBV7-2 and TRBJ1-1; tentatively, D is TRBD1 (6 bases). Per the germline V gene, CDR1 is SGHTA and CDR2 is FQGNSA. CDR3 length: 14 amino acids. Trimming cost V 5 bases and J 1 base, with 11 bases left between them. The CDR3 DNA sequence: TGTGCCAGCAGCCCCGGACAGAGGAACACTGAAGCTTTCTTT. Its translation: CASSPGQRNTEAFF.

The chain links TRBV28 to TRBJ2-3; TRBD2 matches at 9 bases. Germline V gene lookup returns CDR1 MDHEN and CDR2 SYDVKM. V lost 7 bases and J lost 3; bases outside the gene matches: 17. The CDR3 loop spans 18 amino acids. The CDR3 protein is CASTLPPGGRANTDTQYF. The CDR3 coding sequence is TGTGCCAGCACCTTACCCCCCGGCGGGAGGGCCAATACAGATACGCAGTATTTT.

This clone occurred once. The V gene is TRBV23-1, the J gene TRBJ1-2; 10 bases line up with TRBD1. TRBV23-1 is flagged as an ORF with uncertain function. The CDR3 is 17 residues long. Trimming took 2 bases from V and 7 from J; bases not matched to a gene: 13. CDR3 coding DNA: TGCGCCAGCAGTCAACTACACCGCCGGGACAGGGGCTTTGGCTACACCTTC. It yields the protein CASSQLHRRDRGFGYTF.

The chain carries TRBV19 and TRBJ2-1; TRBD2 agrees at 8 bases. The junction had 6 bases not matched to a gene; V was cut back by 8 bases and J by 3 bases. The CDR3 is 14 amino acids. Germline CDR1 LNHDA, CDR2 SQIVND (reference sequence). DNA of the CDR3: TGTGCCAGTGGAAGCGGGAGTATCTACAATGAGCAGTTCTTC. As protein: CASGSGSIYNEQFF.

This rearrangement joins TRBV10-3 to TRBJ1-2; tentatively, D is TRBD1 (5 bases). The CDR3 is 14 amino acids. The V gene's germline CDR1 is ENHRY and CDR2 SYGVKD. The V end lost 4 bases, the J end lost 7 bases, and 16 bases lay between the germline ends. CDR3 nucleotide sequence: TGTGCCATCAGTGGGGGAGGGGTGATAGGTGGCTACACCTTC. It yields the protein CAISGGGVIGGYTF.

The chain carries TRBV5-6 and TRBJ2-3; 7 nucleotides match TRBD1. The CDR3 extends over 15 amino acids. The germline V gene encodes CDR1 SGHDT and CDR2 YYEEEE. J gave up 3 bases and V 4 bases, and 8 bases lay outside the gene matches. The CDR3 nucleotides read TGTGCCAGCAGCCCGGACAGGCGGAGGACAGATACGCAGTATTTT. This gives the protein CASSPDRRRTDTQYF.

The J gene is TRBJ2-7, the V gene TRBV6-2 or TRBV6-3; 7 bases are a match to TRBD2. CDR3 length: 14 residues. V lost 5 bases and J lost 2; bases outside the gene matches: 6. Germline CDR1 and CDR2: MNHEY and SVGEGT. In DNA, the CDR3 is TGTGCCAGCAGTAGTCGGGGGGAAGCCTACGAGCAGTACTTC. Its translation: CASSSRGEAYEQYF.

This chain uses TRBV11-2 with TRBJ1-1; TRBD1 might be the D (6 bases). V lost 5 bases, J lost 0 bases, and 16 bases lay in between. Per germline, CDR1 SGHAT and CDR2 FQNNGV. This CDR3 contains 16 residues. The chain's CDR3 is CASSAGQFVMNTEAFF. In DNA form, the CDR3 reads TGTGCCAGCAGCGCCGGACAGTTTGTAATGAACACTGAAGCTTTCTTT.

The chain recombines TRBV7-8 with TRBJ2-1, with 8 bases lining up with TRBD2. J gave up 0 bases and V 5 bases, and 6 bases lay outside the gene matches. Germline V lookup: CDR1 SGHVS, CDR2 FQNEAQ. The CDR3 is 16 amino acids. CDR3 residues: CASSRAAGGSYNEQFF. The CDR3 nucleotides read TGTGCCAGCAGCCGGGCGGCGGGGGGCTCCTACAATGAGCAGTTCTTC.

V is TRBV9 and J is TRBJ2-5, with TRBD2 matching 11 bases. Trimming removed 4 bases from V and 1 base from J; junction bases left unmatched: 9. Germline V gene data show CDR1 as SGDLS and CDR2 as YYNGEE. The CDR3 extends over 17 amino acids. The CDR3 DNA follows: TGTGCCAGCAGCACAACGACCGGACTAGCGGGCCAAGAGACCCAGTACTTC. Residues: CASSTTTGLAGQETQYF.

The rearrangement links TRBV6-6 to TRBJ2-5, with D possibly being TRBD2 (6 bases). In germline, CDR1 is MNHNY, CDR2 SVGAGI (reference sequence). Trimming removed 2 bases from V and 5 bases from J, with 18 bases in between. This CDR3 spans 16 amino acids. Here the CDR3 reads CASSYGNAGLGETQYF. The CDR3 nucleotides read TGTGCCAGCAGTTACGGGAACGCGGGACTGGGTGAGACCCAGTACTTC.

This clone appeared a few times. CDR3 bases: TGTGCCAGCAGCTCAGGGACAGGCCGCCAAGAGACCCAGTACTTC. Translated, it gives CASSSGTGRQETQYF. This chain uses TRBV7-3 with TRBJ2-5; 8 nucleotides match TRBD1. The CDR3 is 15 residues long. Germline trimming cut 4 bases from V and 1 base from J; bases unmatched to any gene: 5. The germline CDR1 and CDR2 sequences are SGHTA and FQGTGA.

The chain links TRBV5-1 to TRBJ2-7; 14 nucleotides align to TRBD2. Losses at the gene ends were 2 bases for V and 4 bases for J; bases not matched to a gene: 8. The CDR3 sequence is 17 residues long. CDR1 is SGHRS and CDR2 is YFSETQ in the germline V gene. CDR3 sequence: CASSLGTSGSGVYEQYF. The CDR3 DNA is TGCGCCAGCAGCTTAGGGACTAGCGGGAGTGGAGTATACGAGCAGTACTTC. Based on the CDR3 plus reference TRBV5-1 and TRBJ2-7, the full variable domain is KAGVTQTPRYLIKTRGQQVTLSCSPISGHRSVSWYQQTPGQGLQFLFEYFSETQRNKGNFPGRFSGRQFSNSRSEMNVSTLELGDSALYLCASSLGTSGSGVYEQYFGPGTRLTVT.

This rearrangement joins TRBV11-2 to TRBJ2-1, with 7 bases that match TRBD1. V lost 4 bases to trimming and J lost 5 bases; unmatched junction nucleotides: 8. There are 15 residues in the CDR3. CDR1 is SGHAT, CDR2 FQNNGV, per germline. The DNA for the CDR3 is TGTGCCAGCAGCTCCGGGACAGCGTTAAACAATGAGCAGTTCTTC. Translating gives CASSSGTALNNEQFF.

The V call is TRBV28, the J call TRBJ2-1, with 10 bases lining up with TRBD2. Unmatched junction bases numbered 6, after V lost 4 bases and J lost 0 bases. The CDR3 length is 17 residues. Looked up from germline, CDR1 is MDHEN and CDR2 is SYDVKM. CDR3 coding DNA: TGTGCCAGCAGTTCGCTAGCGGGAGTGAGCTCCTACAATGAGCAGTTCTTC. Amino acids: CASSSLAGVSSYNEQFF.

J is TRBJ2-7 and V is TRBV5-6; possibly TRBD2 for D (6 bases). Trimming stripped 5 bases from V and 7 bases from J, with 16 bases between. Germline V gives CDR1 SGHDT, CDR2 YYEEEE. The CDR3 covers 13 residues. CDR3 DNA: TGTGCCAGCAGACTTGGAGGGGTGGGGGAGCAGTACTTC. Amino acid sequence: CASRLGGVGEQYF.

The rearrangement joins TRBV5-4 to TRBJ2-7; 9 nucleotides agree with TRBD1. Trimming removed 0 bases from V and 7 bases from J; junction bases left unmatched: 17. The CDR3 consists of 18 residues. Germline assignment: CDR1 SGHNT and CDR2 YYREEE (reference sequence). The CDR3 DNA reads as TGTGCCAGCAGCTTGGGCGTCCCCGGGACAGGGTCAAGAGGGGAGCAGTACTTC. The encoded protein is CASSLGVPGTGSRGEQYF.